This T cell receptor (beta chain) was sequenced for a study of blood T cell repertoires in COVID-19. As for the study in general: Acute and convalescent COVID-19 samples came from the United States, Italy and Spain. T cells, B-cell-depleted T cells, or PBMCs provided the cDNA or gDNA that served as material.

Authors' data handling: Researchers report that nucleated cell counts were estimated from reference gene primer amplification. The protocol was immunoSEQ multiplex PCR, while the TCRdb copy is restricted to in-frame clones and leaves out a portion. V, J and clone size derive from that table, while D and trimming were established from the DNA sequence. The sample holds 200,000 or so clones; roughly three quarters are singletons and the top ten take 15% to 20%. The germline V gene has CDR1 MDHEN and CDR2 SYDVKM. V lost 10 bases and J 2 bases, leaving 15 bases between the germline ends. There are 14 residues in the CDR3.

Sequencing was carried out using peripheral blood. V usage is TRBV28 and J usage is TRBJ2-1; tentative D call: TRBD2 (5 bases). The sequence derives from a man in his sixties with active or convalescent COVID-19. The CDR3 loop is CATQRGSPYNEQFF. For the CDR3, the DNA is TGTGCCACTCAACGAGGGAGTCCCTACAATGAGCAGTTCTTC.